Listed below are T cell receptor beta chains from one sample, sequenced in a study of human T cells and chemical hapten exposure. TCRdb re-called the RACE reads with MiXCR, one entry per CDR3 protein. The table lists 180,000 or so distinct CDR3 sequences, around 30% of them singletons, with roughly 3% in the top ten. This sample comprised whole blood, obtained in connection with sensitization to the hapten diphenylcyclopropenone (DPC). The receptors derive from a woman aged 25 to 45 with alopecia areata. Some clones in this sample may be carry-over from other donors' samples. CDR3s include the opening cysteine and the closing phenylalanine or tryptophan. D genes are given only for firm matches. Clone size is given for some rows only: seen once, a few or many times, or a class if the clone is expanded.

j_call: TRBJ2-7
cdr3_length: 16
d_call: .
v_call: TRBV5-1
clone_size: .
cdr3_nt: TGCGCCAGCAGCCCAATGGGCGGGGGACAGTCCTACGAGCAGTACTTC
cdr3_aa: CASSPMGGGQSYEQYF

j_call: TRBJ1-4
cdr3_length: 15
d_call: .
v_call: TRBV27
clone_size: .
cdr3_nt: TGTGCCAGCAGGCTCGGGGTTACAACTAATGAAAAACTGTTTTTT
cdr3_aa: CASRLGVTTNEKLFF

j_call: TRBJ1-2
cdr3_length: 11
d_call: .
v_call: TRBV29-1
clone_size: few
cdr3_nt: TGCAGCGTTGTGGGATCCTATGGCTACACCTTC
cdr3_aa: CSVVGSYGYTF

j_call: TRBJ2-1
cdr3_length: 12
d_call: .
v_call: TRBV28
clone_size: .
cdr3_nt: TGTGCCAGCTCTGACAAAAACAATGAGCAGTTCTTC
cdr3_aa: CASSDKNNEQFF

j_call: TRBJ2-5
cdr3_length: 14
d_call: .
v_call: TRBV5-6
clone_size: once
cdr3_nt: TGTGCCAGCAGCTCAAGGGGCTTCCAAGAGACCCAGTACTTC
cdr3_aa: CASSSRGFQETQYF

j_call: TRBJ2-7
cdr3_length: 15
d_call: TRBD1
v_call: TRBV5-1
clone_size: few
cdr3_nt: TGCGCCAGCAGCAGGCAGGGGGCCCTGGATTACGAGCAGTACTTC
cdr3_aa: CASSRQGALDYEQYF

j_call: TRBJ1-5
cdr3_length: 15
d_call: .
v_call: TRBV6-2/TRBV6-3
clone_size: .
cdr3_nt: TGTGCCAGCAATTTCCAGGGCCTCAGCAATCAGCCCCAGCATTTT
cdr3_aa: CASNFQGLSNQPQHF

j_call: TRBJ1-5
cdr3_length: 13
d_call: .
v_call: TRBV28
clone_size: .
cdr3_nt: TGTGCCAGCAGTCCCGGGGGGGGGCAGCCCCAGCATTTT
cdr3_aa: CASSPGGGQPQHF

j_call: TRBJ1-5
cdr3_length: 15
d_call: TRBD1
v_call: TRBV20-1
clone_size: few
cdr3_nt: TGCAGTGCTTATATGGGACAGGGGAGCAATCAGCCCCAGCATTTT
cdr3_aa: CSAYMGQGSNQPQHF

j_call: TRBJ2-1
cdr3_length: 15
d_call: .
v_call: TRBV14
clone_size: few
cdr3_nt: TGTGCCAGCAGCCAAGTGGGGAGCGTTTCAAATGAGCAGTTCTTC
cdr3_aa: CASSQVGSVSNEQFF

j_call: TRBJ2-1
cdr3_length: 17
d_call: TRBD2
v_call: TRBV5-6
clone_size: .
cdr3_nt: TGTGCCAGCAGCTTGACGCTCACTAGCGGGAGGGCCGTCGTGCAGTTCTTC
cdr3_aa: CASSLTLTSGRAVVQFF